This TCR beta chain derives from a study of T cell repertoires in cytomegalovirus infection. This clonotype was seen more than once but under ten times. Its specificity is unknown. CDR1 and CDR2 (germline): SGHTA, FQGTGA. V lost 5 bases, J lost 2 bases, and 14 bases lay in between. The CDR3 sequence is 15 residues long. TCRdb called the reads again in MiXCR, with one record for every CDR3 protein. The profile shows roughly 920,000 distinct CDR3 sequences, about a third of them singletons. The material sequenced was cultured CD8+ T cells from PBMCs, taken from culture after CMV antigen stimulation. The chain recombines TRBV7-3 with TRBJ2-3; D could derive from TRBD1 or TRBD2 (5 bases each). This clonotype was obtained from a human donor in good health (CMV status not recorded). Some clones in this sample may be carry-over from other donors' samples. The CDR3 protein is CASSPTGTATDTQYF. The CDR3 DNA follows: TGTGCCAGCAGCCCAACGGGGACCGCCACAGATACGCAGTATTTT.